This is a list of T cell receptor beta chains from one sample in a study of CD8+ T cells in alopecia areata. This table comes from immunoSEQ multiplex PCR, and its TCRdb copy is limited to in-frame clones, with some not included. Of 270,000 or so clones in the sample, roughly 60% were seen once. The sample consisted of CD4+ T cells sorted from blood, taken at week 24, from a patient treated with tofacitinib. These receptors originate from a human donor with alopecia areata. Both conserved end residues are part of each CDR3. The order of the fields is D gene, clone size, CDR3 length, V gene, J gene, CDR3 protein, CDR3 DNA. D genes are given only for firm matches. Clone sizes are given selectively: once, few, many, or a class where the clone is expanded.

D: -; size: -; length: 13; V: TRBV29-1; J: TRBJ2-3; CDR3: CSVEGVVTDTPYF; DNA: TGCAGCGTTGAAGGAGTTGTAACAGATACGCCGTATTTT
D: -; size: many; length: 14; V: TRBV10-3; J: TRBJ2-3; CDR3: CAISGDRGTDTQYF; DNA: TGTGCCATCAGTGGCGACCGGGGGACAGATACGCAGTATTTT
D: -; size: many; length: 11; V: TRBV20-1; J: TRBJ1-2; CDR3: CSAPTNYGYTF; DNA: TGCAGTGCCCCAACTAACTATGGCTACACCTTC
D: -; size: -; length: 16; V: TRBV4-1; J: TRBJ2-5; CDR3: CASSPLMWGRRETQYF; DNA: TGCGCCAGCAGCCCCTTGATGTGGGGGCGGCGGGAGACCCAGTACTTC
D: -; size: -; length: 14; V: TRBV19; J: TRBJ2-1; CDR3: CASSILWGEDGQFF; DNA: TGTGCCAGTAGTATACTGTGGGGCGAGGATGGGCAGTTCTTC
D: -; size: -; length: 13; V: TRBV6-4; J: TRBJ2-3; CDR3: CASSDRGTDTQYF; DNA: TGTGCCAGCAGTGACCGCGGCACAGATACGCAGTATTTT
D: -; size: few; length: 14; V: TRBV10-3; J: TRBJ1-2; CDR3: CAISERAGAYGYTF; DNA: TGTGCCATCAGTGAGCGAGCGGGTGCCTATGGCTACACCTTC
D: -; size: -; length: 16; V: TRBV4-2; J: TRBJ1-4; CDR3: CASSQDLRGTNEKLFF; DNA: TGTGCCAGCAGCCAAGATCTTCGGGGTACCAATGAAAAACTGTTTTTT
D: -; size: few; length: 12; V: TRBV29-1; J: TRBJ1-3; CDR3: CSVEDEGNTIYF; DNA: TGCAGCGTTGAAGACGAGGGAAACACCATATATTTT
D: -; size: -; length: 12; V: TRBV30; J: TRBJ2-1; CDR3: CAWSSRFNEQFF; DNA: TGTGCCTGGAGTAGCCGGTTCAATGAGCAGTTCTTC
D: -; size: -; length: 14; V: TRBV2; J: TRBJ1-1; CDR3: CASSAFSSNTEAFF; DNA: TGTGCCAGCAGTGCGTTTTCCTCGAACACTGAAGCTTTCTTT
D: -; size: -; length: 15; V: TRBV5-6; J: TRBJ2-2; CDR3: CASSFRDMASGELFF; DNA: TGTGCCAGCAGCTTCCGGGACATGGCGTCCGGGGAGCTGTTTTTT
D: -; size: many; length: 15; V: TRBV29-1; J: TRBJ2-3; CDR3: CSVVGALSGTDTQYF; DNA: TGCAGCGTTGTCGGGGCACTAAGTGGGACAGATACGCAGTATTTT
D: -; size: -; length: 17; V: TRBV18; J: TRBJ1-5; CDR3: CASSPGITGRGVQPQHF; DNA: TGTGCCAGCTCACCGGGGATAACCGGTCGAGGGGTACAGCCCCAGCATTTT
D: TRBD2; size: -; length: 16; V: TRBV27; J: TRBJ2-7; CDR3: CASSLRPSSGGYEQYF; DNA: TGTGCCAGCAGTTTAAGACCCTCTAGCGGGGGCTACGAGCAGTACTTC
D: TRBD2; size: many; length: 16; V: TRBV28; J: TRBJ2-6; CDR3: CASISGVLSGANVLTF; DNA: TGTGCCAGCATTAGCGGGGTGCTCTCTGGGGCCAACGTCCTGACTTTC
D: -; size: few; length: 14; V: TRBV9; J: TRBJ1-1; CDR3: CASSVVRAGTEAFF; DNA: TGTGCCAGCAGCGTAGTCAGGGCGGGCACTGAAGCTTTCTTT
D: TRBD1; size: -; length: 13; V: TRBV29-1; J: TRBJ1-4; CDR3: CSVGQGAWEKLFF; DNA: TGCAGCGTTGGACAGGGGGCGTGGGAAAAACTGTTTTTT
D: TRBD1; size: once; length: 15; V: TRBV14; J: TRBJ2-5; CDR3: CASSPDRGWGETQYF; DNA: TGTGCCAGCAGCCCTGACAGGGGCTGGGGAGAGACCCAGTACTTC
D: -; size: -; length: 12; V: TRBV28; J: TRBJ1-2; CDR3: CASSLVNYGHTF; DNA: TGTGCCAGCAGTTTGGTGAACTATGGCCACACCTTC
D: -; size: -; length: 11; V: TRBV28; J: TRBJ2-3; CDR3: CASRIGVTQYF; DNA: TGTGCCAGCAGGATTGGGGTTACGCAGTATTTT
D: TRBD1; size: -; length: 16; V: TRBV4-3; J: TRBJ1-6; CDR3: CASSQEGQGYNSPLHF; DNA: TGCGCCAGCAGCCAAGAGGGACAGGGATATAATTCACCCCTCCACTTT
D: TRBD1; size: -; length: 13; V: TRBV30; J: TRBJ1-1; CDR3: CAWSKGAYTEAFF; DNA: TGTGCCTGGAGTAAGGGGGCCTACACTGAAGCTTTCTTT
D: -; size: -; length: 13; V: TRBV5-1; J: TRBJ2-5; CDR3: CASSLTDEGTQYF; DNA: TGCGCCAGCAGCCTGACCGACGAGGGTACCCAGTACTTC
D: -; size: -; length: 12; V: TRBV29-1; J: TRBJ2-7; CDR3: CSAVRGSYEQYF; DNA: TGCAGCGCCGTACGGGGTTCCTACGAGCAGTACTTC
D: -; size: -; length: 17; V: TRBV7-3; J: TRBJ1-1; CDR3: CASSLTPGLVLNTEAFF; DNA: TGTGCCAGCAGCTTAACTCCGGGATTGGTCCTGAACACTGAAGCTTTCTTT
D: TRBD1; size: -; length: 16; V: TRBV6-5; J: TRBJ2-2; CDR3: CASSYTGTGGTGELFF; DNA: TGTGCCAGCAGTTACACCGGGACAGGAGGCACCGGGGAGCTGTTTTTT
D: TRBD2; size: -; length: 21; V: TRBV4-2; J: TRBJ2-1; CDR3: CASSQRPSSGGANPSYNEQFF; DNA: TGTGCCAGCAGCCAACGCCCCTCTAGCGGGGGCGCCAACCCCTCCTACAATGAGCAGTTCTTC
D: -; size: -; length: 15; V: TRBV7-6; J: TRBJ2-3; CDR3: CASSLERGGTDTQYF; DNA: TGTGCCAGCAGCTTAGAGAGGGGGGGCACAGATACGCAGTATTTT
D: TRBD1; size: -; length: 15; V: TRBV5-1; J: TRBJ2-5; CDR3: CASSLALTGVETQYF; DNA: TGCGCCAGCAGCTTGGCCCTGACAGGGGTGGAGACCCAGTACTTC
D: TRBD1; size: once; length: 14; V: TRBV29-1; J: TRBJ2-6; CDR3: CSVFQGAGANVLTF; DNA: TGCAGCGTTTTTCAGGGGGCTGGGGCCAACGTCCTGACTTTC